This T cell receptor (beta chain) was documented in a study of molecular identifiers for immune sequencing clone quantification. Study-level information: Sequencing covered four of five parts into which replicate RNA from about 20,000 or 100,000 naive CD8 cells was split. Study-level results: In CMV-specific effectors, clones above 20 copies held over 98% of molecules; naive, under 1%.

Via MiXCR, TCRdb re-called the PCR reads, giving one row per CDR3 protein. The sample carries approximately 680,000 distinct CDR3 sequences, around 25% recorded once. With 10%, 30% or 50% of RNA, about 19,000 to 1,000,000 naive CD8 T cells were sequenced. Sorting selected naive CD8 T cells with a CD8+CD4-CCR7+CD45RA+ phenotype. The CDR3 has 15 residues. The V gene's germline CDR1 is MNHEY and CDR2 SVGEGT. V lost 4 bases and J lost 0; bases outside the gene matches: 2. This clonotype was observed a few times. Its target is not known. The sequence was obtained from a human donor in good health. Some libraries in this study had Jurkat cell RNA spiked in. Source material: naive CD8+ T cells from blood, with Jurkat cell RNA spiked in. Described subset: FACS-sorted CD8+CD4-CCR7+CD45RA+ naive T cells. The rearrangement joins TRBV6-2 or TRBV6-3 to TRBJ2-1; TRBD1 aligns across 8 bases. CDR3: CASSWGQASYNEQFF. The CDR3 bases are TGTGCCAGCAGTTGGGGACAGGCCTCCTACAATGAGCAGTTCTTC.